This is a list of T cell receptor beta chains from one sample in a study of blood T cell repertoires in COVID-19. Generated by immunoSEQ multiplex PCR, the TCRdb table keeps only in-frame clones and is missing some. The data contain about 520,000 clones, roughly 88% of them singletons. Sequenced: peripheral blood. These receptors were collected from a human donor in a cohort sampled during active COVID-19. Each CDR3 is given with its conserved first and last residue. D genes are given only for firm matches. Size tells how often a clone was seen (once, few, many) or the class of an expanded clone, and some rows leave it out.

TRBV6-6	.	.	TRBJ1-2	TGTGCCAGCAGTTACGAGGGGAGGTCCTATGGCTACACCTTC	CASSYEGRSYGYTF
TRBV7-3	.	.	TRBJ2-3	TGTGCCAGCAGTCTAAGAGGGATAGATACGCAGTATTTT	CASSLRGIDTQYF
TRBV5-1	.	TRBD2	TRBJ2-7	TGCGCCAGCAGACCGGGACTAGCGGGAGACGAGCAGTACTTC	CASRPGLAGDEQYF
TRBV30	once	TRBD1	TRBJ1-3	TGTGCCTGGACCCCGGGACAGCCCTCTGGAAACACCATATATTTT	CAWTPGQPSGNTIYF
TRBV10-1	few	.	TRBJ1-6	TGCGCCAGCAGTGGGGCGTCAGAAAATTCACCCCTCCACTTT	CASSGASENSPLHF
TRBV4-1	.	.	TRBJ1-5	TGCGCCAGCAGCCAAGATTTCGGCCAGGGGACTCAGCCCCAGCATTTT	CASSQDFGQGTQPQHF
TRBV4-2	few	.	TRBJ1-6	TGTGCCAGCAGCCAAGACCAGACAGGTTCCCTCCACTTT	CASSQDQTGSLHF
TRBV29-1	few	.	TRBJ2-3	TGCAGCGTTGGTCAGGGGCTGACAGATACGCAGTATTTT	CSVGQGLTDTQYF
TRBV7-3	once	.	TRBJ2-2	TGTGCCAGCAGCCTCGGGACACCGAACACCGGGGAGCTGTTTTTT	CASSLGTPNTGELFF
TRBV19	few	TRBD1	TRBJ1-6	TGTGCCAGTAGTCCACAGGGGGCGCATAATTCACCCCTCCACTTT	CASSPQGAHNSPLHF
TRBV5-8	.	.	TRBJ2-5	TGTGCCAGCAGCTCCCGACTAGTTGTGGGTCAAGTCCAAGAGACCCAGTACTTC	CASSSRLVVGQVQETQYF
TRBV6-2/TRBV6-3	.	.	TRBJ1-5	TGTGCCAGCACCCCGGACAGTTATAGCAATCAGCCCCAGCATTTT	CASTPDSYSNQPQHF
TRBV11-3	.	.	TRBJ2-3	TGTGCCAGCAGCCCCTCGGTGTCCACAGATACGCAGTATTTT	CASSPSVSTDTQYF
TRBV19	.	.	TRBJ2-3	TGTGCCAGTAGCTCAGGGCCTCTGAGCACAGATACGCAGTATTTT	CASSSGPLSTDTQYF
TRBV10-2	few	TRBD2	TRBJ2-1	TGCGCCAGCAGTGCCCGGACTAGCGGGAGGCACAATGAGCAGTTCTTC	CASSARTSGRHNEQFF
TRBV28	.	.	TRBJ2-1	TGTGCCAGCAGTTCCAGACTTGGTAGCTCCTACAATGAGCAGTTCTTC	CASSSRLGSSYNEQFF
TRBV19	few	.	TRBJ1-2	TGTGCCAGTAGTATAGATAAGGGGAACTATGGCTACACCTTC	CASSIDKGNYGYTF
TRBV6-2/TRBV6-3	.	TRBD2	TRBJ2-1	TGTGCCAGCAGTTACGGGACTAGCGGGGACTCCTACAATGAGCAGTTCTTC	CASSYGTSGDSYNEQFF
TRBV3-1/TRBV3-2	.	TRBD2	TRBJ2-2	TGTGCCAGCAGCCAAATAGCGGGGGGCTACACCGGGGAGCTGTTTTTT	CASSQIAGGYTGELFF
TRBV9	.	TRBD2	TRBJ2-5	TGTGCCAGCAGCGTAGGGGCGGGAGGTATTCAAGAGACCCAGTACTTC	CASSVGAGGIQETQYF